One sample yielded the 23 T cell receptor beta chains listed below, sequenced in a study of blood T cell repertoires in COVID-19. Clones were read by immunoSEQ multiplex PCR, and TCRdb kept only the in-frame ones, dropping some. The sample yields about 62,000 clones, 76% seen once. The sample was peripheral blood. The receptors come from a woman aged 45-59 years with active or convalescent COVID-19.

At least ten counts were recorded for this clone. The rearrangement links TRBV30 to TRBJ1-3; D gene unclear. Deletions cut 3 bases from V and 3 bases from J, with 6 bases between. This CDR3 comprises 12 residues. Germline V gene sequence: CDR1 GTSNPN, CDR2 SVGIG (reference sequence). CDR3 in DNA: TGTGCCTGGAGAGCTGATGGAAACACCATATATTTT. Translating gives CAWRADGNTIYF.

This clone was seen a handful of times. The CDR3 DNA sequence: TGCGCCAGCAGAGAGCGGGTCGTCTACGAGCAGTACTTC. Its protein is CASRERVVYEQYF. V is TRBV10-2 and J is TRBJ2-7, with TRBD2 as a possible D gene (6 bases). Germline V gives CDR1 WSHSY, CDR2 SAAADI. The CDR3 extends over 13 amino acids. Trimming stripped 6 bases from V and 3 bases from J, with 12 bases between.

The chain recombines TRBV19 with TRBJ2-1; 8 bases fit TRBD2. The germline gives CDR1 LNHDA, CDR2 SQIVND (reference sequence). V trimming: 1 base; J trimming: 6 bases; junction bases outside the gene matches: 5. The CDR3 sequence is 15 residues long. DNA for the CDR3: TGTGCCAGTAGTATAGCAGCGGGAGTGGTCAATGAGCAGTTCTTC. Amino acid sequence: CASSIAAGVVNEQFF.

The J gene is TRBJ1-4, the V gene TRBV28; 7 nucleotides agree with TRBD1. CDR3 size: 15 residues. Trimming took 4 bases from V and 0 from J; bases not matched to a gene: 2. Germline CDR1 is MDHEN and CDR2 is SYDVKM. CDR3 nucleotide sequence: TGTGCCAGCAGTTGGGACAGAGCAACTAATGAAAAACTGTTTTTT. Protein sequence: CASSWDRATNEKLFF.

The gene calls are TRBV9 and TRBJ1-1, with a possible D match to TRBD1 (5 bases). CDR1 and CDR2 (germline): SGDLS, YYNGEE. V was clipped by 3 bases and J by 5 bases, with 23 bases between them. CDR3 length: 17 residues. CDR3 in DNA: TGTGCCAGCAGCGGAGGAGTGGCCCCGGGGGTGGGAACTGAAGCTTTCTTT. Protein product: CASSGGVAPGVGTEAFF.

This clone has more than one count but fewer than ten. The chain couples TRBV3-1 (or the pseudogene TRBV3-2) to TRBJ2-5, with 8 bases matching TRBD2. The CDR3 loop spans 14 amino acids. The J segment lost 9 bases and the V segment lost 1 base, leaving 7 bases of the junction unmatched. The germline CDR1 and CDR2 sequences are LGHDT and YNNKEL (reference sequence). For the CDR3, the DNA is TGTGCCAGCAGCCAAGGGCGGGGGGCGGCGGCCCAGTACTTC. It encodes CASSQGRGAAAQYF.

The chain links TRBV27 to TRBJ2-7; TRBD2 is a possible D gene (6 bases). The CDR3 runs 15 residues. Germline-derived CDR1 and CDR2 are MNHEY and SMNVEV (reference sequence). Trimming removed 5 bases at V and 4 bases at J, with 18 bases between. The CDR3 region has the DNA TGTGCCAGCAGTCCCCGACTAGAAATACCATACGAGCAGTACTTC. Protein product: CASSPRLEIPYEQYF.

The chain is built from TRBV5-5 and TRBJ1-1; perhaps TRBD1 as D (5 bases). Trimming stripped 0 bases from V and 8 bases from J, with 14 bases between. CDR3 length: 14 residues. The germline V gene encodes CDR1 SGHKS and CDR2 YYEKEE (reference sequence). The CDR3 region has the DNA TGTGCCAGCAGCTTGGGGGGCTATGGAAGAGAAGCTTTCTTT. It codes for CASSLGGYGREAFF.

V is TRBV18 and J is TRBJ2-3, with 10 bases aligning to TRBD2. V was pared by 4 bases and J by 0 bases, with 10 bases of the junction left unmatched. This CDR3 has 18 amino acids. The germline V gene has CDR1 KGHSH and CDR2 LQKENI. The CDR3 coding sequence is TGTGCCAGCTCACGGACGACTAGCGGGCGTACTAGCACAGATACGCAGTATTTT. Protein sequence: CASSRTTSGRTSTDTQYF.

The chain carries TRBV7-8 and TRBJ2-2, with 8 bases aligning to TRBD2. The CDR3 sequence is 19 residues long. Germline values: CDR1 SGHVS, CDR2 FQNEAQ. Losses at the gene ends were 5 bases for V and 0 bases for J; bases not matched to a gene: 14. The CDR3 bases are TGTGCCAGCAGCCCGCAACTAGCGGCCGAAAGTACGAACACCGGGGAGCTGTTTTTT. Translating it yields CASSPQLAAESTNTGELFF.

The rearrangement links TRBV6-2 or TRBV6-3 to TRBJ2-7; tentative D call: TRBD2 (5 bases). The V gene lost 2 bases and the J gene lost 0 bases, with 11 bases spanning the gap. Germline V gene lookup returns CDR1 MNHEY and CDR2 SVGEGT. The CDR3 consists of 15 residues. The CDR3 nucleotides are TGTGCCAGCAGTTACGGAGGCCCCGGCTCCTACGAGCAGTACTTC. Amino acid sequence: CASSYGGPGSYEQYF.

V is TRBV19 and J is TRBJ2-7; TRBD2 aligns across 11 bases. J lost 3 bases, V lost 0 bases, and 4 bases had no gene match. The CDR3 has 16 residues. Looked up from germline, CDR1 is LNHDA and CDR2 is SQIVND (reference sequence). The CDR3 DNA reads as TGTGCCAGTAGTATAGATCACCTAGCGGGAGGCTACGAGCAGTACTTC. Translation: CASSIDHLAGGYEQYF.

This clone has just one count. The gene calls are TRBV6-5 and TRBJ1-5; D may be TRBD1 (6 bases). Germline-derived CDR1 and CDR2 are MNHEY and SVGAGI. There are 13 residues in the CDR3. V was pared by 0 bases and J by 7 bases, with 7 bases between. CDR3 protein: CASSYSRGQPQHF. The CDR3 DNA follows: TGTGCCAGCAGTTACTCTAGGGGGCAGCCCCAGCATTTT.

CDR3 DNA: TGCGCCAGCAGCCGAGCCGGGACAGGGTGGGAAAAACTGTTTTTT. This sequence encodes CASSRAGTGWEKLFF. The genes are TRBV4-3 and TRBJ1-4, with 9 bases that match TRBD1. From germline, CDR1 is LGHNA and CDR2 YSLEER. The CDR3 length is 15 residues. V gave up 4 bases and J gave up 8 bases; unmatched junction bases: 8.

The chain joins TRBV4-2 to TRBJ1-6, with 10 bases lining up with TRBD1. J gave up 8 bases and V 5 bases, and 6 bases lay outside the gene matches. There are 15 residues in the CDR3. Germline V CDR1 and CDR2: LGHNA, YNFKEQ. CDR3 sequence (DNA): TGTGCCAGCAGCGGACCGGGACAGGGGTATTCACCCCTCCACTTT. This sequence encodes CASSGPGQGYSPLHF.

This clone was found once. The CDR3 bases are TGTGCCAGCAGTGAAGGCGGACAGACAATTAATGAAAAACTGTTTTTT. It is translated as CASSEGGQTINEKLFF. V is TRBV2 and J is TRBJ1-4; possible D gene TRBD1, 6 bases. The V end was cut by 1 base, the J end by 4 bases, with 13 bases between. This CDR3 contains 16 residues. From germline, CDR1 is SNHLY and CDR2 FYNNEI.

This chain connects TRBV14 to TRBJ2-3; D perhaps matches TRBD1 (5 bases). CDR3 length: 15 residues. Trimming left V 3 bases short and J 3 bases short, with 13 bases between. Germline values: CDR1 SGHDN, CDR2 FVKESK. The CDR3 DNA follows: TGTGCCAGCAGCCACAGCAGGGCGCCTACAGATACGCAGTATTTT. Protein product: CASSHSRAPTDTQYF.

The chain is built from TRBV4-3 and TRBJ2-2; maybe TRBD2 (5 bases). With 0 bases removed from V and 1 base from J, the gap between germline ends came to 9 bases. This CDR3 has 16 amino acids. Germline CDR1 and CDR2: LGHNA and YSLEER. CDR3 nucleotides: TGCGCCAGCAGCCAAGAGTACAGCGGGAACACCGGGGAGCTGTTTTTT. The encoded protein is CASSQEYSGNTGELFF.

The rearrangement links TRBV28 to TRBJ1-2; D perhaps matches TRBD1 (6 bases). Trimming pared 5 bases from V and 1 base from J, leaving 14 bases between. Germline lookup yields CDR1 MDHEN and CDR2 SYDVKM. CDR3 length: 15 amino acids. CDR3 protein: CASSPGASINYGYTF. The CDR3 nucleotides are TGTGCCAGCAGTCCAGGGGCCTCGATTAACTATGGCTACACCTTC.

The chain carries TRBV27 and TRBJ1-5; maybe TRBD1 (6 bases). This CDR3 has 14 residues. Germline CDR1 reads MNHEY; CDR2 reads SMNVEV (reference sequence). V was pared by 5 bases and J by 2 bases, with 10 bases between. The DNA of the CDR3 is TGTGCCAGCAGTCCTAGACAGGGCAATCAGCCCCAGCATTTT. Protein sequence: CASSPRQGNQPQHF.

This chain links TRBV21-1 with TRBJ2-7; whether TRBD1, the table's D call, matches the DNA was not checked. TRBV21-1 is noted as a pseudogene. This CDR3 is built from 11 residues. The CDR3 DNA is TGTGCCAGCGAACACCTCTACGAGCAGTACTTC. It codes for CASEHLYEQYF.

The chain links TRBV4-3 to TRBJ2-1; the match to TRBD2 covers 9 bases. Germline CDR1 LGHNA, CDR2 YSLEER. J lost 4 bases, V lost 0 bases, and 7 bases had no gene match. This CDR3 spans 17 amino acids. The chain's CDR3 is CASSQDLAGAPYNEQFF. CDR3 coding DNA: TGCGCCAGCAGCCAAGATTTAGCGGGAGCGCCATACAATGAGCAGTTCTTC.

V gene TRBV29-1 combines with J gene TRBJ1-2; unclear D gene. This CDR3 contains 13 residues. CDR1 and CDR2 (germline): SQVTM, ANQGSEA. The V gene lost 5 bases and the J gene lost 2 bases, with 12 bases spanning the gap. CDR3 amino acids: CSVTPGQNYGYTF. DNA of the CDR3: TGCAGCGTTACCCCTGGGCAGAACTATGGCTACACCTTC.